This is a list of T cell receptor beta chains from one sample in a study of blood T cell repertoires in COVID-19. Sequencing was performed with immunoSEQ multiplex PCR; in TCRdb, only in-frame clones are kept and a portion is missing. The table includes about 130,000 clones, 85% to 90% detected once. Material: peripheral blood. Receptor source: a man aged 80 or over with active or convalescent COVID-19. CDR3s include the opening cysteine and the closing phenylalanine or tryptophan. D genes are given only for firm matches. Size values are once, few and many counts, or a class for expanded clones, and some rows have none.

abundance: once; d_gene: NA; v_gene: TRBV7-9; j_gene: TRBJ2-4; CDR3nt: TGTGCCAGCAGCTTAGGCAGCGGCCTCCTGAGAAAAAACATTCAGTACTTC; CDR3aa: CASSLGSGLLRKNIQYF
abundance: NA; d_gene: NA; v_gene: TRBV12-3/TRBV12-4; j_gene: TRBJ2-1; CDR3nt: TGTGCCAGCAGTTTAGTCTTAGACAATGAGCAGTTCTTC; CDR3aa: CASSLVLDNEQFF
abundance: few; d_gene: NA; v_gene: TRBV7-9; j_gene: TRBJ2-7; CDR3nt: TGTGCCAGCAGCTTAGTGGGAGAATCGCAGTACTTC; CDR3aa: CASSLVGESQYF
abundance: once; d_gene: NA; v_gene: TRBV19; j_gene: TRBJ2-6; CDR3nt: TGTGCCAGTAGTGCCAGACAGAGCTCTGGGGCCAACGTCCTGACTTTC; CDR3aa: CASSARQSSGANVLTF
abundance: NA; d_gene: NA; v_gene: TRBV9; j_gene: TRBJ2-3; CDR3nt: TGTGCCAGCAGCCAAGGCGGGGTAGTGGCAGATACGCAGTATTTT; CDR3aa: CASSQGGVVADTQYF
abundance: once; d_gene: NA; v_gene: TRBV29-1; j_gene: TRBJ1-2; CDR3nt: TGCAGCGTTGAAATGGAGGGGGGGAACTATGGCTACACCTTC; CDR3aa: CSVEMEGGNYGYTF
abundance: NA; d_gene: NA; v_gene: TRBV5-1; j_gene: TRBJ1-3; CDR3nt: TGCGCCAGCAGCTTGGTACAGGGAACTGGAAACACCATATATTTT; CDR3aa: CASSLVQGTGNTIYF
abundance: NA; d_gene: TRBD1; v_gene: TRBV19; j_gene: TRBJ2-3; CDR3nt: TGTGCCAGTAGTATAGTAAGGGGGCGTAGCACAGATACGCAGTATTTT; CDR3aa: CASSIVRGRSTDTQYF
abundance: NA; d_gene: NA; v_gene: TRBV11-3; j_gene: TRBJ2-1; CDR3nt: TGTGCCAGCAGCTTAGAGGACTCCCTAGGTGAGCAGTTCTTC; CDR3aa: CASSLEDSLGEQFF
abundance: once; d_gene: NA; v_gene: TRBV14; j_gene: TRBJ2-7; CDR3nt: TGTGCCAGCAGCCAAGTCGGCGAGCAGTACTTC; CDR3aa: CASSQVGEQYF
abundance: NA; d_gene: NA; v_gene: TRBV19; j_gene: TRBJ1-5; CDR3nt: TGTGCCAGTAGTATAGATCTTCGTCAGCCCCAGCATTTT; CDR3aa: CASSIDLRQPQHF
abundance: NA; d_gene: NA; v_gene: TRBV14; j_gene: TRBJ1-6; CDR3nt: TGTGCCAGCAGCCAAGAGTTCGGGAATTCACCCCTCCACTTT; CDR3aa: CASSQEFGNSPLHF
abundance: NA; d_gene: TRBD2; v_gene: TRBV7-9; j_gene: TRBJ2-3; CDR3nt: TGTGCCAGCAGCGGACTAGCGGGGTTGGATACGCAGTATTTT; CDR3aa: CASSGLAGLDTQYF
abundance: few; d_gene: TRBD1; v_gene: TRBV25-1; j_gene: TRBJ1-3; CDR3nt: TGTGCCAGCAGAGACAGGGGAGTAGGAAACACCATATATTTT; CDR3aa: CASRDRGVGNTIYF
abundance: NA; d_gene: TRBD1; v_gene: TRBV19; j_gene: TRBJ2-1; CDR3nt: TGTGCCAGTAGCGGACAGGGCTTTCTCCTATACAATGAGCAGTTCTTC; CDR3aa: CASSGQGFLLYNEQFF
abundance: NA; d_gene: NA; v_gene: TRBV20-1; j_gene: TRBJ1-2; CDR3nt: TGCAGTGCTAGCCCCCCGTATGGCTACACCTTC; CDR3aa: CSASPPYGYTF
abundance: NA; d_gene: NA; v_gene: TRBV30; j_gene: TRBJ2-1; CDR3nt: TGTGCCTGGAGTCCCAGACAGTACAATGAGCAGTTCTTC; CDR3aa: CAWSPRQYNEQFF
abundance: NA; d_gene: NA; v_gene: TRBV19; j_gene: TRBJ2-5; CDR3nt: TGTGCCAGTAGGATCCAGGGGAAAGAGACCCAGTACTTC; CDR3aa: CASRIQGKETQYF
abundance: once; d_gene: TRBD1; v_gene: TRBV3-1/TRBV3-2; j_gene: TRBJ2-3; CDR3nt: TGTGCCAGCAGCCACCATTCCGGGACAGGGGTTTTTTACACAGATACGCAGTATTTT; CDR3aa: CASSHHSGTGVFYTDTQYF
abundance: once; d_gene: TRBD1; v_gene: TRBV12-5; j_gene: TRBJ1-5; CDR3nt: TGTGCTAGTGGTTTCGCAGGGGGTATACAGCCCCAGCATTTT; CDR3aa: CASGFAGGIQPQHF
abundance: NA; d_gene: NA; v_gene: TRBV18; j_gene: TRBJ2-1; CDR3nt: TGTGCCAGCTCCTCCAGAAGCGGGTCTGAGCAGTTCTTC; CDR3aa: CASSSRSGSEQFF
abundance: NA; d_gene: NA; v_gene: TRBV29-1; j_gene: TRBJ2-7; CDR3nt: TGCAGCGTTGAAGACGGGCTAGGGGACGAGCAGTACTTC; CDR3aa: CSVEDGLGDEQYF
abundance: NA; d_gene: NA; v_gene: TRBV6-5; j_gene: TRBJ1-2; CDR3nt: TGTGCCAGCAGTTACTCTCGGGAAGAGACGGGCTACACCTTC; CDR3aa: CASSYSREETGYTF